This T cell receptor (beta chain) was captured by sequencing in a study of regulatory T cells in long-lasting Graves disease (dated by TCRdb to about 2021). About the study as a whole: Patients with newly diagnosed Graves' disease had been on antithyroid drugs for under 3 months. Persistent Graves' disease patients were compared with newly diagnosed Graves' disease patients by peripheral blood TCR sequencing and RNA sequencing. The study was registered as a clinical trial and conducted in China. TCR sequencing covered about 13 persistent and some 20 newly diagnosed Graves' disease patients, some 35 samples in total. The study at large found these results: The study examined only peripheral blood because the primary lesion, thyroid tissue, could not be accessed. Only the TCR beta chain was sequenced and analyzed. Lower TCR Shannon entropy and fewer highly expanded clones were observed in persistent Graves' disease patients than in newly diagnosed patients, which suggested clonal expansion. Persistent disease showed preferential use of TRBV28, TRBJ1-2 and TRBJ2-5, whereas newly diagnosed disease favored TRBV20-1 and TRBJ2-1. More public clonotypes were shared among persistent patients (about 2,800) than among newly diagnosed patients (roughly 1,000). As a limitation, the authors acknowledged that the small sample size may reduce accuracy.

The germline V gene (reference sequence) provides CDR1 MNHEY and CDR2 SMNVEV. From V the trimming removes 6 bases and from J it removes 6 bases, while the gene matches leave 12 bases of the junction unaccounted for. From the cysteine up to the phenylalanine, the CDR3 has a length of 15 residues. Only the CDR3 DNA is retained, 45 bases long and in frame from the first base. The method was multiplex PCR. The data were produced on an Illumina HiSeq 4000. To build TCR beta libraries, CDR3 regions were amplified by Arm-PCR using iRepertoire HTBI primers. Before sequencing, the PCR products went through gel purification. As for the authors' bioinformatics: Gene usage analysis of CDR3 amino acid clonotypes used the 55 to 65 TRBV and 14 TRBJ segments found across samples. COPE and FqMerger were used to merge the filtered high-quality paired reads into contigs. BLAST was used to align contigs to the IMGT TRBV, TRBD and TRBJ reference genes, and CDR3 was defined following IMGT. Highly expanded clones were defined as clonotypes with a frequency above 0.1%. Shannon entropy served as the measure of repertoire diversity, while the Gini coefficient captured V-J evenness. A clonotype was considered public if more than one individual shared it. Through fastp at Q25 and MiXCR, TCRdb rebuilt clones from the public reads, retaining in-frame beta chains. Identical CDR3 proteins give one entry, which carries the most common genes and DNA. TCRdb's processing, not the authors', yielded these V and J calls. This sample holds fewer than 650,000 distinct CDR3 sequences; roughly 15% were observed only once. The top ten clones comprise 15% to 20% of the sample.

About this clonotype: Its antigen is unknown. No clone much larger than this one lies a single base away; base qualities are absent.

Explained via the paper, the time point label denotes: newly diagnosed GD, antithyroid drugs for less than 3 months. RNA was extracted from PBMCs in TRIzol for both TCR sequencing and RNA sequencing. The diagnosis of Graves' disease followed American Thyroid Association guidelines. The patients came from an endocrinology department in Xi'an, China. Each patient gave 7 to 9.5 milliliters of peripheral blood, collected in an EDTA anticoagulant tube. Ficoll Paque Plus density gradient separation was used to isolate PBMCs, and no additional T cell sorting was done. An Agilent 2100 Bioanalyzer and agarose gel were used to check RNA quality, and a NanoDrop 2000 was used to measure RNA concentration. Separately, the same data were catalogued under a study of T cells in Graves' hyperthyroidism and ophthalmopathy. As the second paper documents: Stable Graves' hyperthyroidism was defined as the absence of progression to ophthalmopathy over 18 months of follow-up. Hyperthyroidism patients were newly diagnosed, with disease duration under 2 months, and aged 18 to 65 years. Patients with uncontrolled infections, other autoimmune diseases, pregnancy or lactation were excluded. Diagnoses relied on clinical symptoms, serum thyroxine and TRAb, thyroid ultrasound and orbital computed tomography. The TCR CDR3 was subjected to a first round of RT-PCR using the HTBI primer set and the Qiagen OneStep RT-PCR kit. Most expanded thyroid clonotypes (frequency above 0.001) were also found in blood, which suggests that blood repertoires may mirror thyroid immune responses. A model built on a 13 V-J signature distinguished ophthalmopathy from stable hyperthyroidism, reaching about 89% sensitivity and about 81% specificity in cross-validation and 80%/75% in testing. In validation, the model predicted progression to ophthalmopathy a median of 6.5 months before onset, with about 70% sensitivity and about 75% specificity. TCR V-J signatures able to tell the groups apart were searched for in a discovery cohort of approximately 95 patients, of whom 43 had Graves' ophthalmopathy and 57 had stable Graves' hyperthyroidism. Whether ophthalmopathy could be predicted prospectively was tested in an independent validation cohort made up of about 20 hyperthyroidism patients plus 17 patients who later progressed to ophthalmopathy. The approximately 90 discovery patients were randomly split 7:3 into training and test sets. The study also compared thyroid tissue and blood T-cell repertoires from several Graves' hyperthyroidism patients. Once sampling was done, hyperthyroidism patients were given methimazole at a starting dose of 30 mg daily, whereas ophthalmopathy patients were given high-dose intravenous methylprednisolone. Libraries were constructed in a second round of multiplex PCR, after which size selection and purification were performed. Sequencing of the libraries was done on an Illumina HiSeq2000 using paired-end 100 bp reads. SOAPnuke was used to process the raw data, throwing out any read that contained adapters or uncalled bases, had a mean Phred below 15, or lacked an exact constant-primer or identifier match. COPE v1.2.5 was used to merge the high-quality paired reads, and each unique nucleotide sequence was defined as a clonotype. MiTCR v1.1 was used to align clonotypes to the IMGT TRBV, TRBD and TRBJ reference segments. The analysis was restricted to V-J combinations with a frequency above 0.0001, which together covered 99.2% of the repertoires. The TCS score was defined as the ratio of F50 (clonal expansion) to E x V (chaos), calculated using BLOSUM62-based TCRdist between CDR3 peptides within each V-J. Welch's t-statistics and random forest reduced around 520 V-J features to 13, which were used in a naive Bayes classifier (R e1071). Sample size was not statistically predetermined, and investigators were not blinded to group allocation. The paper describes TCR Vbeta CDR3 sequencing of about 140 peripheral blood samples, made up of 43 ophthalmopathy patients, roughly 80 hyperthyroidism patients and roughly 17 progressor patients.

This receptor was identified in a woman in her twenties or thirties with Graves disease. Donor details come from another sample of the same person, matched by shared clones. Sample: peripheral blood mononuclear cells (PBMCs), taken at new diagnosis, from a patient treated with antithyroid drugs. The rearrangement combines TRBV27 with TRBJ1-2; 8 junctional bases match TRBD1. The nucleotides are TGTGCCAGCAGACCCCTGGACAGGGCCGAGGATGGCTACACCTTC. Translated, it gives CASRPLDRAEDGYTF.